This T cell receptor beta chain was documented in a study of OX40 agonist ivuxolimab in advanced cancers. Turning to the study itself: Three patients responded partially, comprising one with hepatocellular carcinoma and two with cutaneous melanoma.

Sequencing used immunoSEQ multiplex PCR; TCRdb keeps in-frame clones, though not all of them. In the table there are around 64,000 clones, around nine tenths of which are singletons. Autoimmune disease history or systemic immunosuppression led to patient exclusion. Details on this clone: The antigen remains undetermined.

General study points: Low levels of normalized T-cell clonal expansion also appeared in some nonresponders. More expanded clones were seen, on average, in CD8+ T cells than in CD4+.

This CDR3 is built from 15 residues. Trimming pared 8 bases from V and 1 base from J, leaving 17 bases between. CDR1 MRHNA and CDR2 SNTAGT come from the germline V gene. Sequenced material: CD4+ or CD8+ T cells sorted from blood, taken in a trial of the OX40 agonist ivuxolimab. The TCR was taken from an adult with an advanced solid tumor such as melanoma, head and neck, liver or kidney cancer. The chain recombines TRBV6-4 with TRBJ1-2, with D unresolved. CDR3 DNA sequence: TGTGCCAGCCGAAAAGACTACAGCGATAACTATGGCTACACCTTC. Its translation is CASRKDYSDNYGYTF.